Listed below are T cell receptor beta chains from one sample, sequenced in a study of CD8+ T cells in alopecia areata. Only in-frame clones appear in the TCRdb table, and some are missing; sequencing was by immunoSEQ multiplex PCR. This sample has about 130,000 clones; roughly three fifths occur once, and the top ten carry around 6.6%. The sample in question was CD4+ T cells sorted from blood, obtained at week 0. These receptor sequences come from a human donor with alopecia areata. Each CDR3 is given with its conserved first and last residue. A D gene is named only where the DNA matches it firmly. Where a row states a size, it is once, few, many or the class of an expanded clone; other rows omit it.

clone_size,j_call,d_call,v_call,cdr3_aa,cdr3_nt
-,TRBJ2-1,TRBD2,TRBV7-2,CASSLGASGGKGEQFF,TGTGCCAGCAGCTTAGGAGCTAGCGGGGGGAAGGGGGAGCAGTTCTTC
once,TRBJ2-1,-,TRBV2,CASSERAGSYNEQFF,TGTGCCAGCAGTGAACGGGCTGGCAGCTACAATGAGCAGTTCTTC
-,TRBJ1-6,-,TRBV7-2,CASSLFRGYSPLHF,TGTGCCAGCAGCTTATTTAGAGGTTACTCACCCCTCCACTTT
-,TRBJ1-5,-,TRBV2,CASSENGYSNQPQHF,TGTGCCAGCAGTGAAAACGGCTATAGCAATCAGCCCCAGCATTTT
-,TRBJ2-3,-,TRBV7-9,CASSLTRTTDTQYF,TGTGCCAGCAGCTTAACCAGGACCACAGATACGCAGTATTTT
few,TRBJ1-5,TRBD1,TRBV7-9,CASSHTGGVSNQPQHF,TGTGCCAGCAGTCATACAGGGGGCGTGAGCAATCAGCCCCAGCATTTT
-,TRBJ1-3,-,TRBV4-3,CASSQDPQFSGNTIYF,TGCGCCAGCAGCCAAGATCCGCAGTTCTCTGGAAACACCATATATTTT
-,TRBJ1-2,-,TRBV5-6,CASGGGNYGYTF,TGTGCCAGCGGAGGAGGGAACTATGGCTACACCTTC
once,TRBJ2-1,TRBD2,TRBV29-1,CSVDPWRGNNEQFF,TGCAGCGTTGACCCCTGGCGGGGGAACAATGAGCAGTTCTTC
-,TRBJ2-7,TRBD1,TRBV2,CASKAGQGAAYEQYF,TGTGCCAGCAAAGCTGGACAGGGGGCTGCCTACGAGCAGTACTTC
-,TRBJ2-1,-,TRBV29-1,CSVESIGGTYNEQFF,TGCAGCGTTGAGTCCATTGGCGGGACCTACAATGAGCAGTTCTTC
few,TRBJ2-5,-,TRBV5-1,CASSLGQQETQYF,TGCGCCAGCAGCTTGGGGCAGCAAGAGACCCAGTACTTC
-,TRBJ2-1,-,TRBV11-2,CASSRLDRYNEQFF,TGTGCCAGCAGCCGCCTTGACAGATACAATGAGCAGTTCTTC
-,TRBJ2-6,-,TRBV27,CASSSTRGGANVLTF,TGTGCCAGCAGTTCAACAAGGGGCGGGGCCAACGTCCTGACTTTC
-,TRBJ1-1,TRBD1,TRBV29-1,CSGGQGAGTEAFF,TGCAGCGGTGGGCAGGGGGCAGGGACTGAAGCTTTCTTT
-,TRBJ1-3,-,TRBV7-2,CASSPKVGSGNTIYF,TGTGCCAGCAGTCCAAAAGTTGGCTCTGGAAACACCATATATTTT
-,TRBJ2-2,-,TRBV30,CACSTGTQLLGGELFF,TGTGCCTGTTCAACCGGGACACAACTCTTGGGCGGGGAGCTGTTTTTT
-,TRBJ2-5,-,TRBV5-1,CASSQMYQETQYF,TGCGCCAGCAGCCAGATGTACCAAGAGACCCAGTACTTC
few,TRBJ1-5,-,TRBV29-1,CSVGSGGNQPQHF,TGCAGCGTTGGCTCGGGGGGCAATCAGCCCCAGCATTTT
-,TRBJ2-7,TRBD2,TRBV11-2,CASSGRLAGGPYEQYF,TGTGCCAGCAGCGGGAGACTAGCGGGGGGGCCCTACGAGCAGTACTTC
few,TRBJ2-5,-,TRBV2,CASNTREQETQYF,TGTGCCAGCAATACAAGGGAACAAGAGACCCAGTACTTC
-,TRBJ1-1,-,TRBV29-1,CSAGTGGLNTEAFF,TGCAGCGCCGGAACCGGGGGGCTTAACACTGAAGCTTTCTTT
few,TRBJ2-3,TRBD1,TRBV5-1,CASRWDPRQGDTQYF,TGCGCCAGCAGGTGGGACCCTCGACAGGGAGATACGCAGTATTTT
few,TRBJ1-1,-,TRBV29-1,CSVEVARPIRGRNTEAFF,TGCAGCGTTGAAGTGGCGCGGCCAATCCGTGGCCGGAACACTGAAGCTTTCTTT
-,TRBJ2-7,-,TRBV7-9,CASSLGQDSRRPQYF,TGTGCCAGCAGCTTAGGTCAGGACTCGCGACGTCCGCAGTACTTC
-,TRBJ1-1,-,TRBV6-6,CASRVGVLTEAFF,TGTGCCAGCAGGGTGGGAGTACTCACTGAAGCTTTCTTT
-,TRBJ2-5,-,TRBV6-6,CASREGGGGETQYF,TGTGCCAGCAGGGAAGGGGGAGGTGGGGAGACCCAGTACTTC
few,TRBJ2-7,-,TRBV7-9,CASSQAGGKLEQYF,TGTGCCAGCAGCCAAGCAGGGGGGAAACTCGAGCAGTACTTC
-,TRBJ2-7,TRBD1,TRBV2,CASSGDRSYEQYF,TGTGCCAGCAGTGGGGACAGGAGCTACGAGCAGTACTTC
-,TRBJ2-6,-,TRBV2,CASSGARIVLTF,TGTGCCAGCAGTGGGGCCCGAATCGTCCTGACTTTC
-,TRBJ2-3,-,TRBV30,CAWAARGTDTQYF,TGTGCCTGGGCCGCCCGAGGGACAGATACGCAGTATTTT
-,TRBJ2-7,-,TRBV29-1,CSVEGVRGSYEQYF,TGCAGCGTTGAAGGGGTAAGGGGCTCCTACGAGCAGTACTTC
once,TRBJ1-1,TRBD1,TRBV9,CASSVQGGTEAFF,TGTGCCAGCAGCGTACAGGGGGGCACTGAAGCTTTCTTT
few,TRBJ2-7,-,TRBV7-2,CASSFPLTDEQYF,TGTGCCAGCAGCTTCCCCTTGACTGACGAGCAGTACTTC
few,TRBJ1-5,-,TRBV6-8,CASSYGRYSNQPQHF,TGTGCCAGCAGTTATGGGCGGTATAGCAATCAGCCCCAGCATTTT
-,TRBJ2-1,-,TRBV9,CASSEGQYNEQFF,TGTGCCAGCAGCGAGGGCCAATACAATGAGCAGTTCTTC
-,TRBJ1-2,-,TRBV7-2,CASSSAYWGEGYTF,TGTGCCAGCAGCTCCGCATATTGGGGTGAAGGCTACACCTTC
-,TRBJ1-1,-,TRBV30,CAWSVRNRGEAFF,TGTGCCTGGAGTGTTAGGAACAGAGGTGAAGCTTTCTTT
-,TRBJ2-5,TRBD1,TRBV5-6,CASSSGQGETQYF,TGTGCCAGCAGCTCGGGACAGGGAGAGACCCAGTACTTC
once,TRBJ1-2,-,TRBV4-1,CASSQDGGWGHGYTF,TGCGCCAGCAGCCAAGATGGCGGGTGGGGGCATGGCTACACCTTC
-,TRBJ1-1,-,TRBV30,CAWTRARGRQNTEAFF,TGTGCCTGGACTCGGGCCAGGGGAAGGCAGAACACTGAAGCTTTCTTT
few,TRBJ2-4,-,TRBV29-1,CSAGRGENIQYF,TGCAGCGCCGGCAGGGGGGAAAACATTCAGTACTTC
-,TRBJ1-2,-,TRBV11-2,CASSPGRIYGYTF,TGTGCCAGCAGCCCGGGACGGATCTATGGCTACACCTTC
-,TRBJ2-5,-,TRBV30,CAWSRGFETQYF,TGTGCCTGGAGCCGGGGGTTCGAGACCCAGTACTTC
few,TRBJ2-5,-,TRBV5-1,CASSLSGDGETQYF,TGCGCCAGCAGCTTGTCAGGGGATGGGGAGACCCAGTACTTC
-,TRBJ1-1,TRBD1,TRBV5-1,CASSLYGTVNTEAFF,TGCGCCAGCAGCTTATACGGGACAGTGAACACTGAAGCTTTCTTT
-,TRBJ2-1,TRBD2,TRBV6-6,CASSYEGTSRPEQFF,TGTGCCAGCAGTTACGAGGGGACTAGCCGACCTGAGCAGTTCTTC
-,TRBJ2-5,-,TRBV6-6,CASSNSQETQYF,TGTGCCAGCAGTAACTCGCAAGAGACCCAGTACTTC